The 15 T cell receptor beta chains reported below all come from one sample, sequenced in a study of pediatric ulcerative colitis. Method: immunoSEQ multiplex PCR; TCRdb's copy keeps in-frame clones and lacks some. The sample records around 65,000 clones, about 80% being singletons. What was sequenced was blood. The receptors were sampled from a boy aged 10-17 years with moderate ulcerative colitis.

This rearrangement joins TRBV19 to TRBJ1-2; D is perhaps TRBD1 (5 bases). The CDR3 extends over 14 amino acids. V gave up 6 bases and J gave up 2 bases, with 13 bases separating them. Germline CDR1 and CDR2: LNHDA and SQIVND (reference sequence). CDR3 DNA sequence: TGTGCCAGTAGCGAATCGCGGGGGAACTATGGCTACACCTTC. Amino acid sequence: CASSESRGNYGYTF.

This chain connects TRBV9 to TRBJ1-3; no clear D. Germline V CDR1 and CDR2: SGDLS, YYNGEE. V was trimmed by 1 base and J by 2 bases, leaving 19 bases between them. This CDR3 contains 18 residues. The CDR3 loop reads CASSVSAGPSSTGNTIYF. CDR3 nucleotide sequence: TGTGCCAGCAGCGTATCAGCCGGGCCCAGCTCCACTGGAAACACCATATATTTT.

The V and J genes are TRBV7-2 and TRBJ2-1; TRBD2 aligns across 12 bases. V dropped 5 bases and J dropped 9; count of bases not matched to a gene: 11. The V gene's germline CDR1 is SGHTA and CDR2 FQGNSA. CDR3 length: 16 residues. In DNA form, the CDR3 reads TGTGCCAGCAGCCCTCGGACTAGCGGGAAGGACACTGAGCAGTTCTTC. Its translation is CASSPRTSGKDTEQFF.

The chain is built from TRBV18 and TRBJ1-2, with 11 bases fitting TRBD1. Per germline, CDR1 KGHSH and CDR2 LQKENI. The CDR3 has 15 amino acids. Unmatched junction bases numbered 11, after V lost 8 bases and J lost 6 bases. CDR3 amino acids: CASTTLGQGVNGYTF. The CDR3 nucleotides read TGTGCCAGCACAACCTTGGGACAGGGGGTGAATGGCTACACCTTC.

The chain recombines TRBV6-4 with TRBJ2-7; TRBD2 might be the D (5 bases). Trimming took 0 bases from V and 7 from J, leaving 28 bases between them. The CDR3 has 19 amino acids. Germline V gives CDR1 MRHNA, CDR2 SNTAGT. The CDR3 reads CASSDSYRFLPQGGREQYF. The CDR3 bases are TGTGCCAGCAGTGACTCATATCGCTTCCTCCCCCAAGGAGGCAGGGAGCAGTACTTC.

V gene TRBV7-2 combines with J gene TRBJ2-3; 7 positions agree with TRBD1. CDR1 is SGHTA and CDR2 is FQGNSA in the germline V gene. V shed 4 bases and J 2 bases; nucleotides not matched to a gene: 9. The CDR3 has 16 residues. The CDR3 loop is CASSYLWTGHTDTQYF. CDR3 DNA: TGTGCCAGCAGCTATTTATGGACAGGACACACAGATACGCAGTATTTT. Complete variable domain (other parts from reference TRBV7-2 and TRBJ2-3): GAGVSQSPSNKVTEKGKDVELRCDPISGHTALYWYRQSLGQGLEFLIYFQGNSAPDKSGLPSDRFSAERTGGSVSTLTIQRTQQEDSAVYLCASSYLWTGHTDTQYFGPGTRLTVL.

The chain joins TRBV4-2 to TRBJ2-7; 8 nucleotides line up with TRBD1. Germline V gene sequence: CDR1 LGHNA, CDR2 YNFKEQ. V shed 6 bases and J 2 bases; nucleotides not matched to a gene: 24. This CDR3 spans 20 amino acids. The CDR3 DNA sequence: TGTGCCAGCAGTCCAGATCAGTATGGTGAAGTAGCACAGGGGGCCTACGAGCAGTACTTC. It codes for CASSPDQYGEVAQGAYEQYF.

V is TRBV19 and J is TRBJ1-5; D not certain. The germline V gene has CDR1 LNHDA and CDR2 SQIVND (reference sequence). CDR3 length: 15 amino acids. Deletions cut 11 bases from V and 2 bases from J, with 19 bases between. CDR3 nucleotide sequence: TGTGCCTGTACGAGCTACGGGAGTGGCAATCAGCCCCAGCATTTT. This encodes CACTSYGSGNQPQHF.

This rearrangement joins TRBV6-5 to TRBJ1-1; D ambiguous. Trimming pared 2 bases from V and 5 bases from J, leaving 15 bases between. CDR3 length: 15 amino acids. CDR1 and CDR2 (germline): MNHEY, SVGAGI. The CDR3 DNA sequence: TGTGCCAGCAGTTACGGGCAGACTGGACGAACTGAAGCTTTCTTT. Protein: CASSYGQTGRTEAFF.

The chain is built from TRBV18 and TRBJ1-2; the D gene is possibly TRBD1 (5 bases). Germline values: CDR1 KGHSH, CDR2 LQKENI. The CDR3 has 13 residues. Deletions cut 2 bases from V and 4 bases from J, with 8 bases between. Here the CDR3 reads CASSPVTVYGYTF. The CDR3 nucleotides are TGTGCCAGCTCACCAGTGACAGTCTATGGCTACACCTTC. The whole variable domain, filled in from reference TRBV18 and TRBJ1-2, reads NAGVMQNPRHLVRRRGQEARLRCSPMKGHSHVYWYRQLPEEGLKFMVYLQKENIIDESGMPKERFSAEFPKEGPSILRIQQVVRGDSAAYFCASSPVTVYGYTFGSGTRLTVV.

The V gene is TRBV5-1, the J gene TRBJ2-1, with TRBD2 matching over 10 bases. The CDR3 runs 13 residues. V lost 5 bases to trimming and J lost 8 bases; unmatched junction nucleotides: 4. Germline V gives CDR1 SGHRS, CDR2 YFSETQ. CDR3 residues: CASRAGGQDEQFF. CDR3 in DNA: TGCGCCAGCAGAGCGGGGGGGCAGGATGAGCAGTTCTTC.

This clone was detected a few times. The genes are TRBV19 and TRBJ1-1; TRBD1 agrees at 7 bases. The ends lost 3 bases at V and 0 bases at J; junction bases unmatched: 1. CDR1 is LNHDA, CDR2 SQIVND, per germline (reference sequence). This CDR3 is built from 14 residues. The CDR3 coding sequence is TGTGCCAGTAGTATGGGACAGTTGAACACTGAAGCTTTCTTT. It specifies CASSMGQLNTEAFF.

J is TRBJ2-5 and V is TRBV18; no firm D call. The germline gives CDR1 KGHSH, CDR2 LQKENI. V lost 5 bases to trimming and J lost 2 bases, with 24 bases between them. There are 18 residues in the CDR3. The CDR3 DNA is TGTGCCAGCTCAGCAACCATCCGCGTGGCAGGCCCACAAGAGACCCAGTACTTC. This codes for CASSATIRVAGPQETQYF.

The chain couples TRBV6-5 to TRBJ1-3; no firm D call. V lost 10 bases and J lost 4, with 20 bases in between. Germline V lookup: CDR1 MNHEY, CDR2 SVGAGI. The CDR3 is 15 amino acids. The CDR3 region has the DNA TGTGCCACCCATAGAGGGCTCTCATTCGGAAACACCATATATTTT. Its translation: CATHRGLSFGNTIYF.

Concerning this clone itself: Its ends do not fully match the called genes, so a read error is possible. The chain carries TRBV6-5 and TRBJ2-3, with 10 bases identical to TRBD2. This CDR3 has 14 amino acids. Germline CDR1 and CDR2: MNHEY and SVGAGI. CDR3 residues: CASSLAGGTDTQYF. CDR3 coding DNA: TGTGCCAGCAGCTTAGCGGGGGGCACGGATACGCAGTATTTT.